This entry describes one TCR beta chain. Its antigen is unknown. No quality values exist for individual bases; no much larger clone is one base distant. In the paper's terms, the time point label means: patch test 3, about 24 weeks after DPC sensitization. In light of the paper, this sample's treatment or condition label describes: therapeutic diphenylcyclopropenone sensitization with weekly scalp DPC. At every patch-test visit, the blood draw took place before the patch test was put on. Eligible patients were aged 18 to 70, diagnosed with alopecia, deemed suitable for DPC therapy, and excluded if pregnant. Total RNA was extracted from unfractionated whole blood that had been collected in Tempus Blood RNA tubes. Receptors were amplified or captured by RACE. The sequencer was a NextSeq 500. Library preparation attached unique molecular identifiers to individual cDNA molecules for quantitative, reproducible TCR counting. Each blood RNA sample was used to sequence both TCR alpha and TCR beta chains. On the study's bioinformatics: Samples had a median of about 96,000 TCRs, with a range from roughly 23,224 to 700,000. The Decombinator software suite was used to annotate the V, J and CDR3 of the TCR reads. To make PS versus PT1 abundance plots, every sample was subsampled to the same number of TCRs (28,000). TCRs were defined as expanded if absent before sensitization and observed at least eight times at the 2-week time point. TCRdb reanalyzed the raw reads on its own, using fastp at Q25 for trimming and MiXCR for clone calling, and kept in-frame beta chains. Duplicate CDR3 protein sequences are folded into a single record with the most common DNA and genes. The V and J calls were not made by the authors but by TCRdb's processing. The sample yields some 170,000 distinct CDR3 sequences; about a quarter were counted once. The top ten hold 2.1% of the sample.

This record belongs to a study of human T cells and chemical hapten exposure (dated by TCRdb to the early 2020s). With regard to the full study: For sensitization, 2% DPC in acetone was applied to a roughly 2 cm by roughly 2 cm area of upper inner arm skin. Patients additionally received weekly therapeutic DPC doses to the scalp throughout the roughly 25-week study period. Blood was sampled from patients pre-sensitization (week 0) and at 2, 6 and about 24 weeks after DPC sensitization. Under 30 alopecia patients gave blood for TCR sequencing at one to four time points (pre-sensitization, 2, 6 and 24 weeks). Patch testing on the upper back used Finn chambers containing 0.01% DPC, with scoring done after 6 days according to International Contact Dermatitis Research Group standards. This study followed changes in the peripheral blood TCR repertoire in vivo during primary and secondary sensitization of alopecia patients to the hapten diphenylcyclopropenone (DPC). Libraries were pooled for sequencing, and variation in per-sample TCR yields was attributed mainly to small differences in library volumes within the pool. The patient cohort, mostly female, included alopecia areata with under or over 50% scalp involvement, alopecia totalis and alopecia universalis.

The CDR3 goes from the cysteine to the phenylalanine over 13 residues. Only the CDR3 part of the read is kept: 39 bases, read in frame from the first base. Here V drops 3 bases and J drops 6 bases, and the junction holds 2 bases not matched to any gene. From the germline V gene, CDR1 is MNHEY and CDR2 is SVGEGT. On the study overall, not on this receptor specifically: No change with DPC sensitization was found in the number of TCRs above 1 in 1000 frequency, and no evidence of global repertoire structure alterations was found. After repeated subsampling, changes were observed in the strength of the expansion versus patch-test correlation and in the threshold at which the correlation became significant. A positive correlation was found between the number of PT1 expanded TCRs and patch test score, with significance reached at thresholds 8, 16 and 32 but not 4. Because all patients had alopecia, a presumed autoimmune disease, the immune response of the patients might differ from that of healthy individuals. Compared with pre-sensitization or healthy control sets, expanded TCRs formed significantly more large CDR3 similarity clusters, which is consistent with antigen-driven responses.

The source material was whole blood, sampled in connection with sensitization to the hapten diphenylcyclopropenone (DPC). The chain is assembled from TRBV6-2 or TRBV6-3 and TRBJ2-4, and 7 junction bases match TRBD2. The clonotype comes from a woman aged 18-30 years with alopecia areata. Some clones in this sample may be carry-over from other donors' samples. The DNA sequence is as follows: TGTGCCAGCAGTTATGGGACTATAAACATTCAGTACTTC. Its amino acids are CASSYGTINIQYF.